The 26 T cell receptor beta chains in this list originate from one sample, sequenced in a study of cytomegalovirus exposure and HLA in healthy donors. The PCR made use of 60 Vbeta and 13 Jbeta primers. The protocol was immunoSEQ multiplex PCR, while the TCRdb copy is restricted to in-frame clones and leaves out a portion. The profile shows 90,000 to 100,000 clones, approximately 9% of them singletons. Sequencing used PBMCs. These receptors all stem from a man aged 50 to 59 in good health and CMV-seropositive.

This clone has more than one count but fewer than ten. The chain links TRBV6-1 to TRBJ2-7; D possibly corresponds to TRBD2 (5 bases). V was trimmed by 1 base and J by 6 bases, leaving 13 bases between them. Germline assignment: CDR1 MNHNS and CDR2 SASEGT. CDR3 length: 14 residues. In nucleotides, the CDR3 is TGTGCCAGCAGTGAAGGAGGGCTCCCCGGCGAGCAGTACTTC. Translating it yields CASSEGGLPGEQYF.

The V gene is TRBV10-3, the J gene TRBJ2-2; D is unresolved. The CDR3 runs 14 residues. V dropped 2 bases and J dropped 9 bases, with 13 bases sitting between them. CDR1 ENHRY and CDR2 SYGVKD come from the germline V gene. CDR3 nucleotides: TGTGCCATCAGTGAGAGGCTAGAGGAGAGGGAGCTGTTTTTT. Protein product: CAISERLEERELFF.

This clone was detected only a few times. The chain is built from TRBV5-1 and TRBJ1-1; no firm D call. With 7 bases removed from V and 5 bases from J, the gap between germline ends came to 18 bases. The germline gives CDR1 SGHRS, CDR2 YFSETQ. The CDR3 is 14 amino acids. CDR3 nucleotides: TGCGCCAGCTTTCCCGTTTGGCCGGGGACTGAAGCTTTCTTT. This encodes CASFPVWPGTEAFF. The variable domain in full, completed from reference TRBV5-1 and TRBJ1-1, reads KAGVTQTPRYLIKTRGQQVTLSCSPISGHRSVSWYQQTPGQGLQFLFEYFSETQRNKGNFPGRFSGRQFSNSRSEMNVSTLELGDSALYLCASFPVWPGTEAFFGQGTRLTVV.

This clone occurred a few times. The rearrangement uses TRBV7-2 and TRBJ2-3; TRBD2 agrees at 11 bases. Germline values: CDR1 SGHTA, CDR2 FQGNSA. V lost 5 bases to trimming and J lost 6 bases; unmatched junction nucleotides: 4. This CDR3 has 14 residues. The CDR3 is CASSLSGRGDTQYF. The CDR3 nucleotides are TGTGCCAGCAGCCTTAGCGGGAGGGGGGATACGCAGTATTTT.

This clone has a handful of counts. This chain connects TRBV19 to TRBJ2-3; 7 positions agree with TRBD1. The CDR3 totals 15 residues. The V segment lost 3 bases and the J segment 4 bases; nucleotides outside the gene matches: 7. CDR1 and CDR2 from the germline V gene are LNHDA and SQIVND (reference sequence). CDR3 amino acids: CASSIRDSWADTQYF. The CDR3, as DNA: TGTGCCAGTAGTATTCGGGACAGCTGGGCAGATACGCAGTATTTT.

This clone was observed a handful of times. V and J are TRBV7-9 and TRBJ2-1; 9 nucleotides match TRBD1. V gave up 5 bases and J gave up 9 bases; unmatched junction bases: 5. There are 13 residues in the CDR3. The germline CDR1 and CDR2 sequences are SEHNR and FQNEAQ (reference sequence). For the CDR3, the DNA is TGTGCCAGCAGCCCCCGACAGGGGGTTGAGCAGTTCTTC. This gives the protein CASSPRQGVEQFF.

This clone has a handful of counts. The chain has TRBV29-1 and TRBJ2-3; 7 bases align to TRBD2. Trimming took 6 bases from V and 5 from J; bases not matched to a gene: 8. CDR3 length: 13 amino acids. The V gene's germline CDR1 is SQVTM and CDR2 ANQGSEA. CDR3 sequence: CSVGSGLGDTQYF. The CDR3 bases are TGCAGCGTCGGTAGCGGGTTAGGAGATACGCAGTATTTT.

J is TRBJ2-7 and V is TRBV19; 8 bases are a match to TRBD2. V trimming: 4 bases; J trimming: 6 bases; junction bases outside the gene matches: 8. There are 14 residues in the CDR3. The V gene's germline CDR1 is LNHDA and CDR2 SQIVND (reference sequence). CDR3 protein: CASSKGTRVSEQYF. The CDR3 DNA reads TGTGCCAGTAGTAAAGGGACTAGGGTAAGCGAGCAGTACTTC.

This chain links TRBV28 with TRBJ1-5, with 7 bases identical to TRBD1. The CDR3 runs 14 residues. After removal of 9 bases from V and 1 base from J, the junction contained 6 bases not matched to a gene. Germline loops: CDR1 MDHEN, CDR2 SYDVKM. For the CDR3, the DNA is TGTGCCAGTATGGAGGGGGCGAGCAATCAGCCCCAGCATTTT. Protein sequence: CASMEGASNQPQHF.

The genes are TRBV28 and TRBJ1-2, with D perhaps TRBD1 (6 bases). The CDR3 extends over 16 amino acids. From germline, CDR1 is MDHEN and CDR2 SYDVKM. The V end was cut by 5 bases, the J end by 4 bases, with 20 bases between. CDR3 region: CASSALRGGLAYGYTF. CDR3 coding DNA: TGTGCCAGCAGTGCCCTGAGGGGGGGACTCGCCTATGGCTACACCTTC.

This chain connects TRBV28 to TRBJ1-6; D unresolved. Looked up from germline, CDR1 is MDHEN and CDR2 is SYDVKM. This CDR3 spans 12 amino acids. Trimming pared 5 bases from V and 7 bases from J, leaving 6 bases between. CDR3 sequence reads: CASSRRNSPLHF. In DNA form, the CDR3 reads TGTGCCAGCAGTCGGAGGAATTCACCCCTCCACTTT.

This clone was seen ten or more times. The gene calls are TRBV5-6 and TRBJ2-6; D unclear. V lost 0 bases to trimming and J lost 0 bases, with 13 bases between them. The CDR3 spans 18 residues. Per germline, CDR1 SGHDT and CDR2 YYEEEE. The CDR3 protein is CASSLGAGHSSGANVLTF. The CDR3 DNA is TGTGCCAGCAGCTTGGGCGCAGGCCACAGCTCTGGGGCCAACGTCCTGACTTTC.

Turning to this clone: The sample carries other DNA sequences with the same CDR3. The chain is built from TRBV11-2 and TRBJ2-3; tentatively, D is TRBD2 (6 bases). Looked up from germline, CDR1 is SGHAT and CDR2 is FQNNGV. V gave up 8 bases and J gave up 1 base, with 10 bases separating them. This CDR3 has 13 amino acids. The CDR3 reads CASSGAGTDTQYF. The CDR3 nucleotides read TGTGCCAGCTCGGGAGCAGGCACAGATACGCAGTATTTT. The entire variable domain, with the rest obtained from reference TRBV11-2 and TRBJ2-3, is as follows: EAGVAQSPRYKIIEKRQSVAFWCNPISGHATLYWYQQILGQGPKLLIQFQNNGVVDDSQLPKDRFSAERLKGVDSTLKIQPAKLEDSAVYLCASSGAGTDTQYFGPGTRLTVL.

V gene TRBV7-3 combines with J gene TRBJ2-2; the D gene is possibly TRBD1 (5 bases). Per the germline V gene, CDR1 is SGHTA and CDR2 is FQGTGA. V shed 5 bases and J shed 5 bases, with 9 bases lying between them. The CDR3 sequence is 13 residues long. The CDR3 DNA follows: TGTGCCAGCAGCACGCCAGGGACCGGGGAGCTGTTTTTT. Translated: CASSTPGTGELFF.

This clone was counted only a few times. The chain carries TRBV2 and TRBJ2-1; D is uncertain. This CDR3 is 12 amino acids long. Germline loops: CDR1 SNHLY, CDR2 FYNNEI. The V gene lost 5 bases and the J gene lost 6 bases, with 8 bases spanning the gap. The CDR3 DNA is TGTGCCAGCAGTTACACAGTCAATGAGCAGTTCTTC. Its protein product is CASSYTVNEQFF.

This clone was seen repeatedly, ten times or more. The chain combines TRBV14 with TRBJ2-7; 11 positions match TRBD2. Germline-derived CDR1 and CDR2 are SGHDN and FVKESK. The CDR3 spans 15 residues. Germline trimming cut 4 bases from V and 6 bases from J; bases unmatched to any gene: 8. In nucleotides, the CDR3 is TGTGCCAGCAGCCCTACTAGCGGGAGTTCTAGCGAGCAGTACTTC. This encodes CASSPTSGSSSEQYF.

In its sample, this clone was seen a few times. The genes are TRBV4-1 and TRBJ1-1; 8 positions agree with TRBD1. The junction had 7 bases not matched to a gene; V was cut back by 6 bases and J by 4 bases. This CDR3 is 14 amino acids long. The germline V gene encodes CDR1 MGHRA and CDR2 YSYEKL. The CDR3 protein is CASRLTGEATEAFF. In DNA form, the CDR3 reads TGCGCCAGCAGACTGACAGGGGAGGCCACTGAAGCTTTCTTT.

This clone was seen at least ten times. This rearrangement joins TRBV7-8 to TRBJ2-7; D gene ambiguous. The V gene's germline CDR1 is SGHVS and CDR2 FQNEAQ. V was pared by 4 bases and J by 2 bases, with 15 bases between. CDR3 size: 15 residues. CDR3 bases: TGTGCCAGCAGCTACATTTATGGCGGAGCCTACGAGCAGTACTTC. Its protein is CASSYIYGGAYEQYF.

The chain couples TRBV6-5 to TRBJ2-5; perhaps TRBD1 as D (6 bases). Germline lookup yields CDR1 MNHEY and CDR2 SVGAGI. There are 14 residues in the CDR3. Trimming pared 5 bases from V and 4 bases from J, leaving 14 bases between. This CDR3 is CASSRLTTGETQYF. For the CDR3, the DNA is TGTGCCAGCAGTCGCCTGACGACAGGAGAGACCCAGTACTTC.

The V and J genes are TRBV11-2 and TRBJ2-1; 10 bases align to TRBD2. This CDR3 is 15 amino acids long. Trimming at V came to 4 bases and at J to 2 bases, leaving 2 bases not matched to a gene. In germline, CDR1 is SGHAT, CDR2 FQNNGV. CDR3 bases: TGTGCCAGCAGCTCGGGACTAGCGCCCTACAATGAGCAGTTCTTC. This encodes CASSSGLAPYNEQFF.

The chain joins TRBV13 to TRBJ2-1; 15 positions match TRBD2. Germline V lookup: CDR1 PRHDT, CDR2 FYEKMQ (reference sequence). The CDR3 length is 21 residues. The ends lost 5 bases at V and 1 base at J; junction bases unmatched: 15. In DNA form, the CDR3 reads TGTGCCAGCAGCGACCAAATCCGGACTAGCGGGAGGGCCCGGTCCTACAATGAGCAGTTCTTC. Its protein is CASSDQIRTSGRARSYNEQFF.

This clone was counted between two and nine times. V usage is TRBV7-3 and J usage is TRBJ2-2; 8 bases align to TRBD2. V dropped 7 bases and J dropped 6; count of bases not matched to a gene: 7. Germline CDR1 SGHTA, CDR2 FQGTGA. This CDR3 is 14 amino acids long. The DNA of the CDR3 is TGTGCCAGCACAGACCGGGGGGGGTCCGGGGAGCTGTTTTTT. It encodes CASTDRGGSGELFF.

This clone was picked up a small number of times. The CDR3 coding sequence is TGTGCCAGCTCACCATGGGTAACGGGAACACACTCTGGAAACACCATATATTTT. Its translation: CASSPWVTGTHSGNTIYF. The V call is TRBV18, the J call TRBJ1-3; D not certain. V dropped 2 bases and J dropped 0 bases, with 17 bases sitting between them. The CDR3 totals 18 residues. Per germline, CDR1 KGHSH and CDR2 LQKENI. Based on the CDR3 plus reference TRBV18 and TRBJ1-3, the full variable domain is NAGVMQNPRHLVRRRGQEARLRCSPMKGHSHVYWYRQLPEEGLKFMVYLQKENIIDESGMPKERFSAEFPKEGPSILRIQQVVRGDSAAYFCASSPWVTGTHSGNTIYFGEGSWLTVV.

In this sample, this clone turned up a few times. The CDR3 sequence: CASSLAGERTGELFF. Written as DNA, the CDR3 is TGTGCCAGCAGTTTAGCGGGAGAACGGACCGGGGAGCTGTTTTTT. This chain connects TRBV28 to TRBJ2-2; 7 bases match TRBD2. V trimming: 2 bases; J trimming: 5 bases; junction bases outside the gene matches: 5. CDR1 and CDR2 (germline): MDHEN, SYDVKM. The CDR3 covers 15 residues.

In DNA, the CDR3 is TGCGCCAGCAGTCAGTTGGTGAGAAAGTACAATGAGCAGTTCTTC. Protein sequence: CASSQLVRKYNEQFF. V is TRBV23-1 and J is TRBJ2-1; D is unclear. TRBV23-1 counts as an open reading frame of uncertain function. The V and J ends lost 3 bases and 4 bases respectively, with 13 bases between them. The CDR3 covers 15 residues.

This clone turned up a few times. The chain joins TRBV11-3 to TRBJ2-3; D perhaps matches TRBD1 (6 bases). The germline V and J ends were trimmed by 5 bases and 0 bases, with 12 bases remaining between them. This CDR3 has 15 amino acids. Germline V gene sequence: CDR1 SGHNT, CDR2 YENEEA. CDR3 residues: CASSLQGFSTDTQYF. DNA of the CDR3: TGTGCCAGCAGCCTCCAGGGGTTTAGCACAGATACGCAGTATTTT.